Following are 14 T cell receptor beta chains from one sample sequenced in a study of T cell responses to AZD1222 COVID-19 vaccine. Assay: immunoSEQ multiplex PCR; the TCRdb copy retains only in-frame clones and omits some. The sample has approximately 74,000 clones; around 86% are singletons. The starting material was peripheral blood, obtained on day 0 of AZD1222 vaccination. The receptors shown here come from an adult in good health.

Within the sample, this clone is medium-sized. Other DNA sequences of this sample code for an identical CDR3. V usage is TRBV7-2 and J usage is TRBJ1-4; 9 positions match TRBD1. The germline gives CDR1 SGHTA, CDR2 FQGNSA. The CDR3 length is 15 residues. V trimming: 1 base; J trimming: 4 bases; junction bases outside the gene matches: 1. Written as DNA, the CDR3 is TGTGCCAGCAGCTTAGGGGACAGGGATAATGAAAAACTGTTTTTT. Its translation: CASSLGDRDNEKLFF.

V usage is TRBV10-3 and J usage is TRBJ1-3; D is uncertain. V was clipped by 11 bases and J by 0 bases, with 8 bases between them. Germline loops: CDR1 ENHRY, CDR2 SYGVKD. This CDR3 is built from 12 residues. This CDR3 is CAVGYSGNTIYF. CDR3 sequence (DNA): TGTGCCGTGGGGTACTCTGGAAACACCATATATTTT.

The chain recombines TRBV15 with TRBJ1-4; D is perhaps TRBD1 (5 bases). This CDR3 contains 15 residues. V was trimmed by 0 bases and J by 5 bases, leaving 10 bases between them. CDR1 LNHNV and CDR2 YYDKDF come from the germline V gene (reference sequence). The DNA for the CDR3 is TGTGCCACCAGCAGAGAAGGACAACCCAATGAAAAACTGTTTTTT. This gives the protein CATSREGQPNEKLFF.

The rearrangement joins TRBV15 to TRBJ2-3; weak D call: TRBD2 (6 bases). V was pared by 0 bases and J by 4 bases, with 11 bases between. Looked up from germline, CDR1 is LNHNV and CDR2 is YYDKDF (reference sequence). The CDR3 runs 15 residues. CDR3 DNA sequence: TGTGCCACCAGCAGAGATCACGGGGAGGCAGATACGCAGTATTTT. This translates into CATSRDHGEADTQYF.

Details on this clone: An end of the junction does not agree with germline; a read error may underlie this. V usage is TRBV3-1 (or the pseudogene TRBV3-2) and J usage is TRBJ1-1, with 8 bases aligning to TRBD1. Germline V gene sequence: CDR1 LGHDT, CDR2 YNNKEL (reference sequence). This CDR3 has 14 amino acids. CDR3 in amino acids: CASSDRGGNTKAFF. The CDR3 DNA reads as TGTGCCAGCAGCGACAGGGGTGGAAACACTAAAGCTTTCTTT.

This clone has just one count. The chain has TRBV6-2 or TRBV6-3 and TRBJ2-5; D call uncertain. The CDR3 covers 13 residues. In germline, CDR1 is MNHEY, CDR2 SVGEGT. Trimming removed 2 bases from V and 1 base from J, with 5 bases in between. The CDR3 nucleotides read TGTGCCAGCAGTTACGACACCCAAGAGACCCAGTACTTC. Translating gives CASSYDTQETQYF.

The chain links TRBV2 to TRBJ2-3; D unclear. The CDR3 runs to 15 residues. Trimming shortened V by 4 bases and J by 0 bases, and 11 bases separated the two germline ends. Germline values: CDR1 SNHLY, CDR2 FYNNEI. This CDR3 is CASSGGTTSTDTQYF. In DNA form, the CDR3 reads TGTGCCAGCAGTGGAGGAACGACTAGCACAGATACGCAGTATTTT.

The CDR3 nucleotides read TGTGCCAGCAGCACCCGCCGGGACCCCCGGAACAATGAGCAGTTCTTC. Residues: CASSTRRDPRNNEQFF. The chain has TRBV11-2 and TRBJ2-1, with D possibly called TRBD1 or TRBD2 (5 bases each). The CDR3 is made up of 16 amino acids. Trimming took 5 bases from V and 5 from J, leaving 19 bases between them. CDR1 SGHAT and CDR2 FQNNGV come from the germline V gene.

The chain recombines TRBV6-1 with TRBJ1-5; maybe TRBD1 (5 bases). The germline CDR1 and CDR2 sequences are MNHNS and SASEGT. The CDR3 extends over 14 amino acids. The V end was cut by 2 bases, the J end by 2 bases, with 7 bases between. The CDR3 sequence: CASSELQGNQPQHF. CDR3 coding DNA: TGTGCCAGCAGTGAATTACAGGGCAATCAGCCCCAGCATTTT.

The CDR3 sequence is CAWTISYNSPLHF. The CDR3 region has the DNA TGTGCCTGGACAATCTCCTATAATTCACCCCTCCACTTT. The chain recombines TRBV30 with TRBJ1-6; no clear D gene. V gave up 4 bases and J gave up 0 bases, with 4 bases separating them. There are 13 residues in the CDR3. CDR1 is GTSNPN and CDR2 is SVGIG in the germline V gene (reference sequence). Looking up the rest from reference TRBV30 and TRBJ1-6 gives the full variable domain: SQTIHQWPATLVQPVGSPLSLECTVEGTSNPNLYWYRQAAGRGLQLLFYSVGIGQISSEVPQNLSASRPQDRQFILSSKKLLLSDSGFYLCAWTISYNSPLHFGNGTRLTVT.

The chain employs TRBV3-1 (or the pseudogene TRBV3-2) and TRBJ1-6, with 7 bases aligning to TRBD1. With V trimmed by 4 bases and J by 1 base, 7 bases remained unmatched. The CDR3 totals 17 residues. Germline-derived CDR1 and CDR2 are LGHDT and YNNKEL (reference sequence). CDR3 in amino acids: CASSPRQGRSYNSPLHF. In DNA, the CDR3 is TGTGCCAGCAGCCCTAGACAGGGAAGGTCCTATAATTCACCCCTCCACTTT.

The chain joins TRBV6-5 to TRBJ2-1, with 10 bases identical to TRBD2. This CDR3 spans 15 amino acids. Unmatched junction bases numbered 7, after V lost 4 bases and J lost 7 bases. In germline, CDR1 is MNHEY, CDR2 SVGAGI. The CDR3 DNA is TGTGCCAGCAGTTGGACTAGCGGACAAGCAAATGAGCAGTTCTTC. Translated, it gives CASSWTSGQANEQFF.

The chain joins TRBV5-4 to TRBJ2-1; 8 nucleotides align to TRBD2. The ends lost 0 bases at V and 9 bases at J; junction bases unmatched: 8. The CDR3 covers 15 residues. Germline CDR1 is SGHNT and CDR2 is YYREEE (reference sequence). This CDR3 reads CASSLVRGRRGEQFF. The DNA for the CDR3 is TGTGCCAGCAGCTTGGTTCGCGGGAGGAGAGGTGAGCAGTTCTTC.

The rearrangement joins TRBV11-2 to TRBJ1-3; no firm D call. Germline V gene sequence: CDR1 SGHAT, CDR2 FQNNGV. The V gene lost 2 bases and the J gene lost 3 bases, with 2 bases spanning the gap. CDR3 length: 12 residues. The CDR3 loop reads CASSLIGNTIYF. The CDR3 DNA follows: TGTGCCAGCAGCTTAATTGGAAACACCATATATTTT.